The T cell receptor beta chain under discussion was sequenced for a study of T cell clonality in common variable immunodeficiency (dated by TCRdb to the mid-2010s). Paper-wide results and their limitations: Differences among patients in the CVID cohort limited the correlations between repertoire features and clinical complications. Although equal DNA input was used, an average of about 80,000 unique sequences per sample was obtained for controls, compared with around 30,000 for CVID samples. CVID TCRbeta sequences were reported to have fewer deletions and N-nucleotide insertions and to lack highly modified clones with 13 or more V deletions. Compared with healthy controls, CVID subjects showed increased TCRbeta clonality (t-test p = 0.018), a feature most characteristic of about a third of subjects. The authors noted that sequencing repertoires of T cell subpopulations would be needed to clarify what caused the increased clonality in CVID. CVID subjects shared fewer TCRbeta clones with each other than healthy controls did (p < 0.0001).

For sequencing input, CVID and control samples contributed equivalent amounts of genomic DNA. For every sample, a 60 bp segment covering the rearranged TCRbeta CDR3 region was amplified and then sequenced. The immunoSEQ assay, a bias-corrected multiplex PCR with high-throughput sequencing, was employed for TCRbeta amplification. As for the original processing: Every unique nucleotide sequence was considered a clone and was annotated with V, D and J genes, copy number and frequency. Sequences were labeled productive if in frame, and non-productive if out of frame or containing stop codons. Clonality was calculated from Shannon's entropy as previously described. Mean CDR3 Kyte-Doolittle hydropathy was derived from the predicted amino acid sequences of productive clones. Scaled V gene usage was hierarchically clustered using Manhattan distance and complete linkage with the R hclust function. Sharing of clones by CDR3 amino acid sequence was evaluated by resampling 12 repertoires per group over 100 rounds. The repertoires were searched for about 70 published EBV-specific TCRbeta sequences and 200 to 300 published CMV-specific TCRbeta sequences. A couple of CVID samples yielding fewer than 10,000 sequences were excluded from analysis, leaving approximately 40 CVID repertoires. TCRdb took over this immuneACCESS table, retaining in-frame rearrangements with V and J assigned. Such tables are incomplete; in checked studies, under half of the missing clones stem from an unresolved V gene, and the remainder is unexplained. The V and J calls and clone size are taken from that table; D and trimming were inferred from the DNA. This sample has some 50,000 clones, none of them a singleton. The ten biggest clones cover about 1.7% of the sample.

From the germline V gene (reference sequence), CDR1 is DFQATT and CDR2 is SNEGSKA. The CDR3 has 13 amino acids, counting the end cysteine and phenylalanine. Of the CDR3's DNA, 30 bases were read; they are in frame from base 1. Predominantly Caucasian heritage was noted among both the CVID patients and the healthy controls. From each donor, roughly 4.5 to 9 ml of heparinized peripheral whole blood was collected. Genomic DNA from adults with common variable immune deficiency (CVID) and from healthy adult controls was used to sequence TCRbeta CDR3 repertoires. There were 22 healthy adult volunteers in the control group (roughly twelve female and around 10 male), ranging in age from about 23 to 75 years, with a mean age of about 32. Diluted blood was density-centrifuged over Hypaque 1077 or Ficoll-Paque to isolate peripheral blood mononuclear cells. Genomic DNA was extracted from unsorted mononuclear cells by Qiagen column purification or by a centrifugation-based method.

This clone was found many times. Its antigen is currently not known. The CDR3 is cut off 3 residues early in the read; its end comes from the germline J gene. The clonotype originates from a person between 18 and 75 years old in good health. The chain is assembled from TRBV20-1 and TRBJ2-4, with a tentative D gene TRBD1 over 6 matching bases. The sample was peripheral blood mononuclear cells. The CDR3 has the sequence CSARDSGHLIQYF. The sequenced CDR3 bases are TGCAGTGCTAGAGATTCGGGACACCTAATT.